This T cell receptor (beta chain) was obtained from a study of T cell therapy after organ transplantation. Study details: T cells were expanded two to three weeks with 30 CMV class I/II epitopes. Overall study findings and caveats: Pretherapy CD8 clonality inversely correlated with its fold change after therapy. Poor CD8+ T cell yield may explain few expansions in nonresponders.

In its sample, this clone was seen once. The antigen is unknown. Using immunoSEQ multiplex PCR, the repertoire was profiled, and TCRdb retains in-frame clones only, with some absent. The sample shows roughly 48,000 clones, about 94% of them seen only once. Trimming removed 4 bases from V and 2 bases from J, with 11 bases in between. The CDR3 length is 14 residues. CDR1 is ENHRY and CDR2 is SYGVKD in the germline V gene. This receptor was taken from a human patient who had received a solid organ transplant and had CMV disease. The specimen comprised CD8+ T cells from blood, sampled before autologous CMV-specific T cell therapy. This chain joins TRBV10-3 and TRBJ2-5; maybe TRBD2 (6 bases). The CDR3 DNA follows: TGTGCCATCAGTGCGCCTAGCGAACAAGAGACCCAGTACTTC. Translation gives CAISAPSEQETQYF.